These 14 T cell receptor beta chains were all obtained from the same sample, sequenced in a study of CD8 T cells in ankylosing spondylitis. TCRdb analysed the 5' RACE reads with MiXCR anew, one entry per CDR3 protein. The sample has around 120,000 distinct CDR3 sequences, 20% to 30% seen once. Source material: synovial fluid, either unsorted or a sorted T cell fraction (not recorded which). These receptors were taken from a male donor with ankylosing spondylitis.

The rearrangement joins TRBV4-2 to TRBJ1-2, with D unresolved. The CDR3 loop spans 15 amino acids. Per germline, CDR1 LGHNA and CDR2 YNFKEQ. Trimming stripped 0 bases from V and 1 base from J, with 9 bases between. This CDR3 is CASSQDHGINYGYTF. CDR3 bases: TGTGCCAGCAGCCAAGATCACGGGATTAACTATGGCTACACCTTC.

This chain connects TRBV12-3 or TRBV12-4 to TRBJ2-1, with TRBD1 as a possible D gene (6 bases). V dropped 5 bases and J dropped 4 bases, with 18 bases sitting between them. The CDR3 is 16 amino acids. In nucleotides, the CDR3 is TGTGCCAGCAGTCCAGGACAGAGTAGCTATTACAATGAGCAGTTCTTC. Translation: CASSPGQSSYYNEQFF.

The chain uses TRBV7-9 and TRBJ2-2; 7 nucleotides align to TRBD2. With V trimmed by 8 bases and J by 5 bases, 17 bases remained unmatched. CDR3 size: 17 residues. From germline, CDR1 is SEHNR and CDR2 FQNEAQ (reference sequence). The CDR3 spells CASRTLNLNGRTGELFF. Here the CDR3 DNA reads TGTGCCAGCCGAACCTTAAACTTGAACGGGAGGACCGGGGAGCTGTTTTTT.

Details on this clonotype: This may stem from a read error, because a much larger clone lies one nucleotide away. No conserved phenylalanine or tryptophan ends this CDR3, so it is likely a read error. The chain employs TRBV27 and TRBJ2-7; perhaps TRBD1 as D (6 bases). Germline CDR1 is MNHEY and CDR2 is SMNVEV (reference sequence). The CDR3 is 13 amino acids. V shed 7 bases and J shed 5 bases, with 15 bases lying between them. The CDR3 loop reads CASISAWGHEQYL. The CDR3 nucleotides are TGTGCCAGCATTTCTGCTTGGGGGCACGAGCAGTACTTA.

J is TRBJ2-5 and V is TRBV24-1, with D perhaps assigned TRBD1 or TRBD2 (7 bases each). Deletions cut 2 bases from V and 4 bases from J, with 16 bases between. CDR1 is KGHDR and CDR2 is SFDVKD in the germline V gene. The CDR3 is 16 residues long. The CDR3: CATSDWGGGFVETQYF. The CDR3 coding sequence is TGTGCCACCAGTGATTGGGGAGGGGGCTTTGTAGAGACCCAGTACTTC.

The chain couples TRBV20-1 to TRBJ1-1; D is possibly TRBD1 (5 bases). V was pared by 3 bases and J by 6 bases, with 8 bases between. The CDR3 loop spans 11 amino acids. Per germline, CDR1 DFQATT and CDR2 SNEGSKA (reference sequence). The CDR3: CSARGPAEAFF. The CDR3 DNA reads TGCAGTGCTAGGGGACCCGCTGAAGCTTTCTTT.

Written as DNA, the CDR3 is TGCGCCAGCAGCCAAAACAGGGAGGATACGCAGTATTTT. Translated, it gives CASSQNREDTQYF. This chain links TRBV4-1 with TRBJ2-3, with a weak D call TRBD1 (6 bases). CDR3 length: 13 amino acids. CDR1 and CDR2 from the germline V gene are MGHRA and YSYEKL. V lost 2 bases and J lost 6, with 9 bases in between.

This clonotype was detected many times. CDR3 DNA: TGCAGTGCTGGGGCCCCTAGCGGGAGTATCTACGAGCAGTACTTC. Translation gives CSAGAPSGSIYEQYF. The genes are TRBV20-1 and TRBJ2-7, with TRBD2 matching 10 bases. Germline V lookup: CDR1 DFQATT, CDR2 SNEGSKA (reference sequence). V gave up 5 bases and J gave up 3 bases; unmatched junction bases: 10. The CDR3 runs to 15 residues.

This clonotype was observed a handful of times. This chain joins TRBV24-1 and TRBJ1-2; no clear D. Between the trimmed V and J ends, which lost 5 bases and 1 base, there was a span of 1 base. Germline V gives CDR1 KGHDR, CDR2 SFDVKD. The CDR3 length is 11 residues. CDR3 nucleotide sequence: TGTGCCACCAGTGGTAACTATGGCTACACCTTC. This gives the protein CATSGNYGYTF.

This clonotype was recorded a few times. The chain has TRBV4-1 and TRBJ2-5, with no clear D. Germline lookup yields CDR1 MGHRA and CDR2 YSYEKL. The V and J ends lost 0 bases and 7 bases respectively, with 6 bases between them. There are 12 residues in the CDR3. The CDR3 nucleotides read TGCGCCAGCAGCCAAGATCGGAGGACCCAGTACTTC. Translation: CASSQDRRTQYF.

There are a few counts of this clonotype. The genes are TRBV7-9 and TRBJ2-2; D unresolved. Deletions cut 2 bases from V and 10 bases from J, with 20 bases between. CDR3 size: 16 residues. Germline CDR1 and CDR2: SEHNR and FQNEAQ (reference sequence). The CDR3 DNA is TGTGCCAGCAGCTTATATGGAACGTCTAATACAGTGGAGCTGTTTTTT. Its translation: CASSLYGTSNTVELFF.

The chain carries TRBV5-1 and TRBJ2-1; perhaps TRBD2 as D (6 bases). In germline, CDR1 is SGHRS, CDR2 YFSETQ. This CDR3 has 15 amino acids. Trimming took 0 bases from V and 3 from J, leaving 10 bases between them. CDR3 bases: TGCGCCAGCAGCTTGGACGGGACTTTCTACAATGAGCAGTTCTTC. It is translated as CASSLDGTFYNEQFF.

This clonotype has only a few counts. The genes are TRBV7-9 and TRBJ2-3; 11 bases are shared with TRBD2. Per the germline V gene, CDR1 is SEHNR and CDR2 is FQNEAQ (reference sequence). The CDR3 contains 17 residues. The ends lost 6 bases at V and 1 base at J; junction bases unmatched: 9. The CDR3 nucleotides read TGTGCCAGCAGTCGTACCGGGACTAGCGGACGCACAGATACGCAGTATTTT. Protein sequence: CASSRTGTSGRTDTQYF.

This clonotype was seen only a few times. The gene calls are TRBV5-6 and TRBJ2-2; 10 positions match TRBD1. Losses at the gene ends were 2 bases for V and 4 bases for J; bases not matched to a gene: 14. Germline CDR1 SGHDT, CDR2 YYEEEE. The CDR3 is 19 amino acids. Here the CDR3 reads CASSFPTGGTWVGTGELFF. In DNA form, the CDR3 reads TGTGCCAGCAGCTTCCCGACAGGGGGCACCTGGGTAGGCACCGGGGAGCTGTTTTTT.